The 14 T cell receptor beta chains presented below share a single source sample, sequenced in a study of T cell responses to AZD1222 COVID-19 vaccine. Profiled with immunoSEQ multiplex PCR; TCRdb holds only in-frame clones, not every one. The sample records around 170,000 clones, about nine tenths being singletons. Specimen: peripheral blood, collected 28 days after the second AZD1222 dose. Source of these receptors: an adult who received the AZD1222 COVID-19 vaccine.

The V gene is TRBV5-4, the J gene TRBJ2-5; maybe TRBD2 (5 bases). Germline V gives CDR1 SGHNT, CDR2 YYREEE (reference sequence). The CDR3 consists of 16 residues. The V and J ends lost 4 bases and 4 bases respectively, with 20 bases between them. CDR3 amino acids: CASSPGGWHEGETQYF. CDR3 bases: TGTGCCAGCAGCCCGGGCGGGTGGCACGAAGGAGAGACCCAGTACTTC.

This chain uses TRBV18 with TRBJ2-2, with unresolved D. CDR1 is KGHSH, CDR2 LQKENI, per germline. The CDR3 length is 14 residues. V shed 5 bases and J shed 4 bases, with 11 bases lying between them. CDR3 DNA: TGTGCCAGCTCATCAGGCGCGGTCACCGGGGAGCTGTTTTTT. Amino acid sequence: CASSSGAVTGELFF. The full variable domain, in which reference TRBV18 and TRBJ2-2 provide the parts outside the CDR3, is NAGVMQNPRHLVRRRGQEARLRCSPMKGHSHVYWYRQLPEEGLKFMVYLQKENIIDESGMPKERFSAEFPKEGPSILRIQQVVRGDSAAYFCASSSGAVTGELFFGEGSRLTVL.

J is TRBJ1-5 and V is TRBV30; D may be TRBD1 (5 bases). CDR3 length equals 13 residues. The V end lost 2 bases, the J end lost 5 bases, and 10 bases lay between the germline ends. CDR1 and CDR2 (germline): GTSNPN, SVGIG (reference sequence). The CDR3 DNA is TGTGCCTGGAGTCGACAGTTCGATCAGCCCCAGCATTTT. The encoded protein is CAWSRQFDQPQHF.

The rearrangement uses TRBV19 and TRBJ2-7; 13 bases line up with TRBD2. The CDR3 is 14 residues long. Germline CDR1 reads LNHDA; CDR2 reads SQIVND (reference sequence). The ends lost 5 bases at V and 10 bases at J; junction bases unmatched: 8. The CDR3 sequence: CASSARGTSGAQYF. For the CDR3, the DNA is TGTGCCAGTAGTGCGAGGGGGACTAGCGGGGCCCAGTACTTC. The full variable domain, in which reference TRBV19 and TRBJ2-7 provide the parts outside the CDR3, is DGGITQSPKYLFRKEGQNVTLSCEQNLNHDAMYWYRQDPGQGLRLIYYSQIVNDFQKGDIAEGYSVSREKKESFPLTVTSAQKNPTAFYLCASSARGTSGAQYFGPGTRLTVT.

The V and J genes are TRBV6-5 and TRBJ1-6; 9 positions match TRBD1. This CDR3 region has 14 residues. V lost 5 bases to trimming and J lost 9 bases; unmatched junction nucleotides: 5. Germline-derived CDR1 and CDR2 are MNHEY and SVGAGI. The CDR3 spells CASSRQGVGSPLHF. The CDR3 nucleotides read TGTGCCAGCAGTCGACAGGGGGTTGGTTCACCCCTCCACTTT.

The genes are TRBV20-1 and TRBJ2-1; tentatively, D is TRBD1 or TRBD2 (6 bases each). Trimming took 3 bases from V and 4 from J, leaving 16 bases between them. The CDR3 contains 15 residues. In germline, CDR1 is DFQATT, CDR2 SNEGSKA (reference sequence). The CDR3 loop reads CSASRGLRSYNEQFF. CDR3 DNA: TGCAGTGCTAGTCGGGGGCTAAGGAGTTACAATGAGCAGTTCTTC.

The rearrangement joins TRBV27 to TRBJ2-2; TRBD2 matches at 12 bases. V lost 2 bases, J lost 6 bases, and 1 base stayed unmatched. The germline V gene has CDR1 MNHEY and CDR2 SMNVEV (reference sequence). The CDR3 is 15 amino acids. The CDR3 DNA is TGTGCCAGCAGTTTACTAGCGGGGGGGGCCGGGGAGCTGTTTTTT. Protein product: CASSLLAGGAGELFF.

The rearrangement joins TRBV5-4 to TRBJ2-1; 12 nucleotides agree with TRBD2. The CDR3 is 15 residues long. V dropped 3 bases and J dropped 13; count of bases not matched to a gene: 11. CDR1 and CDR2 (germline): SGHNT, YYREEE (reference sequence). CDR3 nucleotides: TGTGCCAGCAGCTCGACTAGCGGGGGCCTTGATATACAGTTCTTC. Protein product: CASSSTSGGLDIQFF.

This sequence joins TRBV6-2 or TRBV6-3 and TRBJ2-1; a possible D gene is TRBD2 (5 bases). The CDR3 is 16 amino acids. Germline V gene data show CDR1 as MNHEY and CDR2 as SVGEGT. The germline V and J ends were trimmed by 2 bases and 0 bases, with 11 bases remaining between them. Here the CDR3 DNA reads TGTGCCAGCAGTTACCGGGGAAGCCACTCCTACAATGAGCAGTTCTTC. It is translated as CASSYRGSHSYNEQFF.

V usage is TRBV6-5 and J usage is TRBJ2-5; possibly TRBD2 for D (6 bases). V shed 7 bases and J shed 5 bases, with 14 bases lying between them. From germline, CDR1 is MNHEY and CDR2 SVGAGI. This CDR3 spans 13 amino acids. The CDR3 protein is CASKRRGVETQYF. As DNA, the CDR3 is TGTGCCAGCAAAAGGAGGGGAGTGGAGACCCAGTACTTC.

This chain connects TRBV7-7 to TRBJ2-3; no reliable D call. Germline V CDR1 and CDR2: SSHAT, FNYEAQ (reference sequence). Trimming pared 1 base from V and 0 bases from J, leaving 8 bases between. The CDR3 is 15 residues long. CDR3: CASSLGHQSTDTQYF. In DNA, the CDR3 is TGTGCCAGCAGCTTAGGCCACCAAAGCACAGATACGCAGTATTTT.

This clone was seen a handful of times. The chain couples TRBV5-1 to TRBJ1-1, with D tentatively TRBD1 (5 bases). Trimming removed 6 bases from V and 1 base from J, with 16 bases in between. Germline assignment: CDR1 SGHRS and CDR2 YFSETQ. The CDR3 extends over 15 amino acids. CDR3 DNA sequence: TGCGCCAGCATCGCTTATCAGGGACCGAACACTGAAGCTTTCTTT. Amino acid sequence: CASIAYQGPNTEAFF.

The chain employs TRBV7-2 and TRBJ2-1; the D is unclear. From germline, CDR1 is SGHTA and CDR2 FQGNSA. This CDR3 comprises 14 residues. V shed 6 bases and J shed 6 bases, with 15 bases lying between them. The CDR3 sequence: CASSPQVAGNEQFF. CDR3 nucleotide sequence: TGTGCCAGCAGTCCTCAGGTGGCCGGCAATGAGCAGTTCTTC.

The genes are TRBV6-6 and TRBJ2-2; 12 bases are shared with TRBD2. The junction had 8 bases not matched to a gene; V was cut back by 6 bases and J by 3 bases. This CDR3 has 17 amino acids. Germline assignment: CDR1 MNHNY and CDR2 SVGAGI (reference sequence). Here the CDR3 DNA reads TGTGCCAGCAGGCGACCGACTAGCGGGGGTTACACCGGGGAGCTGTTTTTT. This sequence encodes CASRRPTSGGYTGELFF.